Sequencing of this T cell receptor (beta chain) was carried out in a study of identical twins. TCRdb analysed the 5' RACE reads with MiXCR anew, one entry per CDR3 protein. The repertoire has around 220,000 distinct CDR3 sequences, roughly 10% of them found once; the top ten carry about 9%. Healthy Caucasian donors formed the entire cohort. This clonotype was counted ten times or more. The origin of this receptor is a man aged 45-65 years in good health. Sample: memory T cells sorted from blood.

The chain's CDR3 is CASSQDWGGNTEAFF. CDR3 bases: TGTGCCAGCAGCCAAGACTGGGGAGGGAACACTGAAGCTTTCTTT. The chain employs TRBV3-1 and TRBJ1-1, with D uncertain. This CDR3 spans 15 amino acids. CDR1 and CDR2 (germline): LGHDT, YNNKEL (reference sequence). The V gene lost 0 bases and the J gene lost 1 base, with 9 bases spanning the gap.